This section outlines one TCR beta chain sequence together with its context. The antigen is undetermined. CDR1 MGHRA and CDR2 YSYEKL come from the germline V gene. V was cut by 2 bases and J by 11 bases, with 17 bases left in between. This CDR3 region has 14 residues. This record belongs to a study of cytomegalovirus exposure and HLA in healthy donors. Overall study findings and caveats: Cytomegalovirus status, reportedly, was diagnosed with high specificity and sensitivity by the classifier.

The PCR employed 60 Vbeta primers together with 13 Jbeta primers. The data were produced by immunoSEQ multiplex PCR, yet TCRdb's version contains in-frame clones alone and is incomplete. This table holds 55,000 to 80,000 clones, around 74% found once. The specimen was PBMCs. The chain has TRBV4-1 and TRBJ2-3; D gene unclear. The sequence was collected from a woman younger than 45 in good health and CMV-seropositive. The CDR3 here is CASSQPFRLGVQYF. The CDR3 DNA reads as TGCGCCAGCAGCCAACCCTTCCGACTTGGAGTGCAGTATTTT.